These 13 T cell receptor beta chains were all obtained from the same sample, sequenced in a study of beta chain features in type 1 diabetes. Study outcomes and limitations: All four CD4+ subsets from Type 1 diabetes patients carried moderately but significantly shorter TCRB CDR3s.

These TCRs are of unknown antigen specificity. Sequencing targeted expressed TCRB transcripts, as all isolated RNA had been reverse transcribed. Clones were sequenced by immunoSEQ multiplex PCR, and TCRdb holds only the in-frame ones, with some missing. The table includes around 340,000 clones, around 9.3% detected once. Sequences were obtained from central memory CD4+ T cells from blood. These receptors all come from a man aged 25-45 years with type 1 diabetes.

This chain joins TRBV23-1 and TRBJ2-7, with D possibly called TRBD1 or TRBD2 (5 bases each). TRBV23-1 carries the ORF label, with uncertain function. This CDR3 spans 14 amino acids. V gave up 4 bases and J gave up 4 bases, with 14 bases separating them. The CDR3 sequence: CASSLWGSVYEQYF. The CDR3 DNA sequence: TGCGCCAGCAGTCTGTGGGGGTCGGTTTACGAGCAGTACTTC.

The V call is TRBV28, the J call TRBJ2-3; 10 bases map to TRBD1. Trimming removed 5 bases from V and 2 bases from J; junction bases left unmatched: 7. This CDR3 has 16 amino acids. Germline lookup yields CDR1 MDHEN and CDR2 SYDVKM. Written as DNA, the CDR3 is TGTGCCAGCAGTCCCTTGGACAGGGGGTACACAGATACGCAGTATTTT. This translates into CASSPLDRGYTDTQYF.

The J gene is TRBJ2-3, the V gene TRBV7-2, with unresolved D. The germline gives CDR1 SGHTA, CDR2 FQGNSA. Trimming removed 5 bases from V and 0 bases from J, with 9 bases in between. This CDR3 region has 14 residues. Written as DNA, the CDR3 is TGTGCCAGCAGCCCCCGCCCTAGCACAGATACGCAGTATTTT. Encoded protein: CASSPRPSTDTQYF.

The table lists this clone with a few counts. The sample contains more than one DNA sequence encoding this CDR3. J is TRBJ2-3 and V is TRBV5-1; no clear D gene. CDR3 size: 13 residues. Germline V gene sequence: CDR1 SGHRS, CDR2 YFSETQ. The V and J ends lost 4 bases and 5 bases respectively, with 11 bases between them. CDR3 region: CASSPGSGDTQYF. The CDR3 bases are TGCGCCAGCAGCCCGGGTAGTGGAGATACGCAGTATTTT.

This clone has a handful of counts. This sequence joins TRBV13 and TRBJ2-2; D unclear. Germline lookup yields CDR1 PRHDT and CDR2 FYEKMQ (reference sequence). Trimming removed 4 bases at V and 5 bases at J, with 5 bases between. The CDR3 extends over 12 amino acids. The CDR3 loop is CASSSLTGELFF. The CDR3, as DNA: TGTGCCAGCAGCTCCTTAACCGGGGAGCTGTTTTTT.

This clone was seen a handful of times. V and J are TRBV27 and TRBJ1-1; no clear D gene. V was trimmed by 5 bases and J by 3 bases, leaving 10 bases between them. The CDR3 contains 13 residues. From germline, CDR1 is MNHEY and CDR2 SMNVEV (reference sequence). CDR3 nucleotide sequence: TGTGCCAGCAGTCTCTCACCCCACACTGAAGCTTTCTTT. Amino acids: CASSLSPHTEAFF.

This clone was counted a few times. The CDR3 DNA is TGTGCCAGCAGCTACGGACAGGGGTCGGGGGAAAAACTGTTTTTT. Translated, it gives CASSYGQGSGEKLFF. The rearrangement joins TRBV11-2 to TRBJ1-4; 9 nucleotides align to TRBD1. CDR3 size: 15 residues. Germline V gene lookup returns CDR1 SGHAT and CDR2 FQNNGV. The J segment lost 8 bases and the V segment lost 4 bases, leaving 8 bases of the junction unmatched.

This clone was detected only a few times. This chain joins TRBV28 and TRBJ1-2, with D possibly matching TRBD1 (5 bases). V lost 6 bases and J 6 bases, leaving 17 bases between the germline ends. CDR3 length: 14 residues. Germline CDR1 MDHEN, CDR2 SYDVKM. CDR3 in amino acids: CASSLGDLKDGYTF. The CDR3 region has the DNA TGTGCCAGCAGCCTCGGGGACCTTAAGGATGGCTACACCTTC.

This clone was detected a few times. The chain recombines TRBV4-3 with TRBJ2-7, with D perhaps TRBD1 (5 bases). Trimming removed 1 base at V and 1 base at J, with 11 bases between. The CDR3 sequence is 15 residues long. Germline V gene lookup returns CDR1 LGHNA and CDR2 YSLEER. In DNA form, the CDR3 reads TGCGCCAGCAGCCAAGCGGCAGGACAATCCTACGAGCAGTACTTC. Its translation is CASSQAAGQSYEQYF.

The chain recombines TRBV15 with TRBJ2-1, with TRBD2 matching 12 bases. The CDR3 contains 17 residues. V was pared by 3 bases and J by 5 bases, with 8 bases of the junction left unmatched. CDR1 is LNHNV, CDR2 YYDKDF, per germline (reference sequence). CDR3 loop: CATSRDSSGGAHNEQFF. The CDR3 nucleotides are TGTGCCACCAGCAGGGACTCTAGCGGGGGGGCTCACAATGAGCAGTTCTTC.

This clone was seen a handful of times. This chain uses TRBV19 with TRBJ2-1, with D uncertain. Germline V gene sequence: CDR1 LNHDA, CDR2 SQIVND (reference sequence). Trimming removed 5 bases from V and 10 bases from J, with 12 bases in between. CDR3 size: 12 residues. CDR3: CASSRWLDEQFF. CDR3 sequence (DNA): TGTGCCAGTAGTCGGTGGCTTGACGAGCAGTTCTTC.

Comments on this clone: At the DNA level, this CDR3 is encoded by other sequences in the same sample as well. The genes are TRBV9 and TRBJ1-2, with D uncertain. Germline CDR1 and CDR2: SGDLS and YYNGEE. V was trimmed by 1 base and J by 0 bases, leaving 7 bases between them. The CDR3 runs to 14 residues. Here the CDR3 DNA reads TGTGCCAGCAGCGTATCGCACCCTAACTATGGCTACACCTTC. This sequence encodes CASSVSHPNYGYTF.

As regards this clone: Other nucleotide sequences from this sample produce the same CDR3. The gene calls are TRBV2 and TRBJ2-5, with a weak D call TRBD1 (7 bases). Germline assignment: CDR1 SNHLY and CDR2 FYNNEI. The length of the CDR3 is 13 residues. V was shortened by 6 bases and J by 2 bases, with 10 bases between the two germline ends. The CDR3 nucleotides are TGTGCCAGCAGGCGGGACAGTCAAGAGACCCAGTACTTC. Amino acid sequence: CASRRDSQETQYF.